This T cell receptor beta chain was recovered during a study of blood T cell repertoires in COVID-19. Study-wide context: Sources were T cells, B-cell-depleted T cells, or PBMCs; the material itself was cDNA or gDNA.

In the study's own analysis: Amplification of reference gene primers was used by the study to estimate nucleated cell counts. Clones were read by immunoSEQ multiplex PCR, and TCRdb kept only the in-frame ones, dropping some. V, J and clone size were drawn from that table, and D and trimming were deduced from the DNA. The table includes over 250,000 clones, approximately 90% detected once. This CDR3 has 14 amino acids. V shed 7 bases and J 4 bases; nucleotides not matched to a gene: 3. In germline, CDR1 is KGHDR, CDR2 SFDVKD. The rearrangement joins TRBV24-1 to TRBJ1-2; TRBD1 agrees at 12 bases. The specimen was PBMCs or T cells enriched from blood (not recorded which). The sequence derives from a woman aged 45-60 years who had recovered from COVID-19. The chain's CDR3 is CATSGTGGVYGYTF. CDR3 nucleotides: TGTGCCACCAGCGGGACAGGGGGCGTCTATGGCTACACCTTC.